The next 16 T cell receptor beta chains were all read from a single sample in a study of identical twins. TCRdb itself ran the 5' RACE reads through MiXCR, one entry per CDR3 protein. Found here are hundreds of thousands of distinct CDR3 sequences, less than 9.5% of them singletons; the top ten hold under 7.5%. Another study also made use of these data, one on yellow fever vaccine responses in identical twins.

Sequenced input: CD8+ T cells sorted from blood. These receptors were collected from a woman aged 18-29 years in good health.

This chain connects TRBV13 to TRBJ2-5, with TRBD1 identical over 8 bases. Unmatched junction bases numbered 8, after V lost 0 bases and J lost 2 bases. CDR3 size: 17 residues. Germline CDR1 and CDR2: PRHDT and FYEKMQ (reference sequence). The CDR3 nucleotides read TGTGCCAGCAGCTTAGGCCCGCTTCAGGGGGCACAAGAGACCCAGTACTTC. It translates to CASSLGPLQGAQETQYF.

This clonotype was counted a few times. The rearrangement joins TRBV27 to TRBJ2-3, with D hard to call. The CDR3 has 11 amino acids. The V end lost 3 bases, the J end lost 9 bases, and 7 bases lay between the germline ends. Germline loops: CDR1 MNHEY, CDR2 SMNVEV (reference sequence). This CDR3 is CASSFVDTQYF. CDR3 sequence (DNA): TGTGCCAGCAGTTTTGTTGACACGCAGTATTTT.

This clonotype was counted many times. The V call is TRBV7-6, the J call TRBJ1-2, with D perhaps matching TRBD1 (5 bases). This CDR3 has 16 amino acids. Germline V gene sequence: CDR1 SGHVS, CDR2 FNYEAQ. V lost 4 bases and J 7 bases, leaving 22 bases between the germline ends. The CDR3 sequence is CASSSWGGGSFGGYTF. In nucleotides, the CDR3 is TGTGCCAGCAGCTCCTGGGGCGGGGGAAGTTTTGGTGGCTACACCTTC. The full variable domain, with the rest looked up from reference TRBV7-6 and TRBJ1-2, is GAGVSQSPRYKVTKRGQDVALRCDPISGHVSLYWYRQALGQGPEFLTYFNYEAQQDKSGLPNDRFSAERPEGSISTLTIQRTEQRDSAMYRCASSSWGGGSFGGYTFGSGTRLTVV.

The chain is built from TRBV9 and TRBJ2-1; 9 bases map to TRBD2. The germline V gene has CDR1 SGDLS and CDR2 YYNGEE. The V gene end was trimmed by 0 bases and the J gene end by 9 bases; junction bases not matched to a gene: 4. CDR3 length: 14 amino acids. This CDR3 is CASSVALAGVEQFF. CDR3 sequence (DNA): TGTGCCAGCAGCGTAGCGTTAGCGGGGGTTGAGCAGTTCTTC.

In its sample, this clonotype was seen many times. The chain joins TRBV7-8 to TRBJ2-2, with D unclear. This CDR3 is built from 14 residues. Germline V lookup: CDR1 SGHVS, CDR2 FQNEAQ. V lost 1 base, J lost 1 base, and 4 bases lay in between. The CDR3 sequence is CASSLVLNTGELFF. The CDR3 DNA is TGTGCCAGCAGCTTAGTCCTGAACACCGGGGAGCTGTTTTTT.

This clonotype has at least ten counts. J is TRBJ2-1 and V is TRBV7-9; D may be TRBD1 (5 bases). V lost 0 bases and J 6 bases, leaving 9 bases between the germline ends. Germline V gene sequence: CDR1 SEHNR, CDR2 FQNEAQ (reference sequence). CDR3 length: 14 residues. In nucleotides, the CDR3 is TGTGCCAGCAGCTTAGCCGAAGGGGTCAATGAGCAGTTCTTC. This codes for CASSLAEGVNEQFF.

This chain connects TRBV27 to TRBJ2-7, with TRBD2 matching over 8 bases. The CDR3 totals 13 residues. With 10 bases clipped from V and 7 bases from J, the junction kept 12 bases outside the gene matches. Germline V gene sequence: CDR1 MNHEY, CDR2 SMNVEV (reference sequence). The CDR3 DNA reads as TGTGCCACCCAAAAAGCGGGGGTGGGGGAGCAGTACTTC. Translated, it gives CATQKAGVGEQYF.

This clonotype was counted ten times or more. The V call is TRBV20-1, the J call TRBJ2-3, with TRBD2 matching 11 bases. Germline V gene lookup returns CDR1 DFQATT and CDR2 SNEGSKA (reference sequence). The length of the CDR3 is 16 residues. V trimming: 6 bases; J trimming: 1 base; junction bases outside the gene matches: 9. This chain's CDR3 is CSASPPSGRRTDTQYF. Written as DNA, the CDR3 is TGCAGTGCCTCACCCCCTAGCGGGAGGCGCACAGATACGCAGTATTTT.

This clonotype was recorded a few times. The chain carries TRBV27 and TRBJ2-7, with 11 bases fitting TRBD2. The V segment lost 4 bases and the J segment 4 bases; nucleotides outside the gene matches: 6. This CDR3 comprises 15 residues. In germline, CDR1 is MNHEY, CDR2 SMNVEV (reference sequence). CDR3 coding DNA: TGTGCCAGCAGTTCTAGTCCTAGCGGGAGGTACGAGCAGTACTTC. This encodes CASSSSPSGRYEQYF.

The table lists this clonotype with a few counts. The V call is TRBV14, the J call TRBJ2-7; 8 nucleotides align to TRBD1. Losses at the gene ends were 4 bases for V and 0 bases for J; bases not matched to a gene: 2. Germline-derived CDR1 and CDR2 are SGHDN and FVKESK. CDR3 length: 14 amino acids. The CDR3 sequence: CASSRDRFSYEQYF. CDR3 DNA: TGTGCCAGCAGCCGGGACAGGTTCTCCTACGAGCAGTACTTC.

The CDR3 nucleotides read TGCGCCAGCAGCCAGCCGGGACTAGCGGGAGCGGATACGCAGTATTTT. Translating gives CASSQPGLAGADTQYF. The gene calls are TRBV4-3 and TRBJ2-3, with TRBD2 matching 14 bases. The ends lost 3 bases at V and 6 bases at J; junction bases unmatched: 5. The CDR3 sequence is 16 residues long. Germline V gene sequence: CDR1 LGHNA, CDR2 YSLEER.

A few counts support this clonotype. The genes are TRBV15 and TRBJ1-1, with 7 positions matching TRBD1. The V gene end was trimmed by 4 bases and the J gene end by 1 base; junction bases not matched to a gene: 21. In germline, CDR1 is LNHNV, CDR2 YYDKDF (reference sequence). The CDR3 has 20 residues. In nucleotides, the CDR3 is TGTGCCACCAGCAATGAGCACGGGACAGCCAGATACGGACCGAACACTGAAGCTTTCTTT. Translating it yields CATSNEHGTARYGPNTEAFF.

This clonotype was seen repeatedly, ten times or more. The genes are TRBV7-9 and TRBJ2-1; 11 bases align to TRBD2. Germline loops: CDR1 SEHNR, CDR2 FQNEAQ (reference sequence). This CDR3 is built from 17 residues. V dropped 6 bases and J dropped 4; count of bases not matched to a gene: 11. This CDR3 is CASRIFGGTSGYNEQFF. For the CDR3, the DNA is TGTGCCAGCAGGATCTTTGGGGGGACTAGCGGATACAATGAGCAGTTCTTC.

In this sample, this clonotype turned up a few times. The J gene is TRBJ2-7, the V gene TRBV12-3 or TRBV12-4, with D perhaps assigned TRBD1 or TRBD2 (5 bases each). The CDR3 is 15 amino acids. V was pared by 3 bases and J by 2 bases, with 14 bases between. Here the CDR3 reads CASSFFRDGAYEQYF. The CDR3 DNA reads TGTGCCAGCAGTTTCTTCCGGGACGGCGCCTACGAGCAGTACTTC.

This chain joins TRBV28 and TRBJ1-1; tentative D call: TRBD1 (6 bases). Trimming cost V 2 bases and J 3 bases, with 13 bases left between them. Germline CDR1 MDHEN, CDR2 SYDVKM. The CDR3 runs to 15 residues. The CDR3 protein is CASSLTGSTDTEAFF. The DNA for the CDR3 is TGTGCCAGCAGTTTAACAGGGTCGACGGACACTGAAGCTTTCTTT. The full variable domain, in which reference TRBV28 and TRBJ1-1 provide the parts outside the CDR3, is DVKVTQSSRYLVKRTGEKVFLECVQDMDHENMFWYRQDPGLGLRLIYFSYDVKMKEKGDIPEGYSVSREKKERFSLILESASTNQTSMYLCASSLTGSTDTEAFFGQGTRLTVV.

With regard to this clonotype: This CDR3 is missing its conserved last phenylalanine or tryptophan, likely due to a read error. V gene TRBV2 combines with J gene TRBJ2-5; 7 bases agree with TRBD1. In germline, CDR1 is SNHLY, CDR2 FYNNEI. The J segment lost 1 base and the V segment lost 9 bases, leaving 5 bases of the junction unmatched. The CDR3 covers 13 residues. The CDR3 region has the DNA TGTGCCAGACTGGGACAGTCCCAAGAGACCCAGTACCTC. Residues: CARLGQSQETQYL.